These 21 T cell receptor beta chains were all obtained from the same sample, sequenced in a study of blood T cell repertoires in COVID-19. The method was immunoSEQ multiplex PCR; TCRdb's version includes in-frame clones alone and lacks a portion of them. The data show 200,000 to 250,000 clones, with nearly 90% seen just once and about 10% held by the top ten. Sequencing was done on a sample of PBMCs or T cells enriched from blood (not recorded which). All receptors come from a man aged 25-45 years who had recovered from COVID-19.

This sequence joins TRBV28 and TRBJ1-6, with D perhaps TRBD1 (5 bases). Germline V gene lookup returns CDR1 MDHEN and CDR2 SYDVKM. The CDR3 is 12 amino acids. Trimming took 3 bases from V and 11 from J, leaving 8 bases between them. CDR3 region: CASSLKGPPLHF. The CDR3 DNA reads TGTGCCAGCAGTTTGAAGGGGCCACCCCTCCACTTT.

The chain has TRBV7-9 and TRBJ2-3; D remains ambiguous. Germline V gene sequence: CDR1 SEHNR, CDR2 FQNEAQ (reference sequence). The CDR3 covers 16 residues. With 2 bases removed from V and 2 bases from J, the gap between germline ends came to 14 bases. The CDR3: CASSLRLTEPTDTQYF. In DNA, the CDR3 is TGTGCCAGCAGCTTAAGATTAACAGAACCCACAGATACGCAGTATTTT.

V and J are TRBV3-1 (or the pseudogene TRBV3-2) and TRBJ2-5, with 9 bases identical to TRBD2. The CDR3 is 16 residues long. Germline CDR1 LGHDT, CDR2 YNNKEL (reference sequence). Trimming cost V 2 bases and J 4 bases; bases outside gene matches: 8. The CDR3 loop reads CASSQFSGSGSETQYF. The CDR3, as DNA: TGTGCCAGCAGCCAATTTAGCGGGAGTGGGTCAGAGACCCAGTACTTC.

J is TRBJ1-1 and V is TRBV4-2; a possible D gene is TRBD1 (6 bases). The CDR3 covers 20 residues. V was clipped by 4 bases and J by 2 bases, with 29 bases between them. The V gene's germline CDR1 is LGHNA and CDR2 YNFKEQ. For the CDR3, the DNA is TGTGCCAGCAGCCGCGCTTCCCTAGTGGGGACAAGGTCGGGTAACACTGAAGCTTTCTTT. Translation gives CASSRASLVGTRSGNTEAFF.

The chain links TRBV7-2 to TRBJ1-3, with D possibly matching TRBD1 (6 bases). This CDR3 is 16 amino acids long. Germline CDR1 is SGHTA and CDR2 is FQGNSA. The V gene lost 5 bases and the J gene lost 2 bases, with 16 bases spanning the gap. CDR3 DNA: TGTGCCAGCAGCAACGCGCCATCAGGGGCTGGAAACACCATATATTTT. Its translation: CASSNAPSGAGNTIYF.

The chain employs TRBV19 and TRBJ2-1; TRBD2 matches at 15 bases. CDR3 length equals 18 residues. In germline, CDR1 is LNHDA, CDR2 SQIVND (reference sequence). V was clipped by 5 bases and J by 7 bases; unmatched bases: 12. The CDR3 nucleotides are TGTGCCAGTAGTCTCGGACTAGCGGGAGGGACAGGTGGGAATGAGCAGTTCTTC. As protein: CASSLGLAGGTGGNEQFF.

V is TRBV7-2 and J is TRBJ1-1; TRBD1 might be the D (6 bases). This CDR3 contains 17 residues. Deletions cut 1 base from V and 0 bases from J, with 15 bases between. The germline CDR1 and CDR2 sequences are SGHTA and FQGNSA. The CDR3 DNA is TGTGCCAGCAGCTTAGGTCAGGGGTCAGGGATGAACACTGAAGCTTTCTTT. Protein product: CASSLGQGSGMNTEAFF.

The chain combines TRBV19 with TRBJ1-1; D uncertain. CDR1 and CDR2 from the germline V gene are LNHDA and SQIVND (reference sequence). This CDR3 has 15 residues. Trimming took 7 bases from V and 0 from J, leaving 15 bases between them. The CDR3 DNA is TGTGCCAGTACCACCTCGTGGGCTTTGAACACTGAAGCTTTCTTT. Protein sequence: CASTTSWALNTEAFF.

This rearrangement joins TRBV9 to TRBJ2-3; TRBD1 matches 7 bases. Per germline, CDR1 SGDLS and CDR2 YYNGEE. The CDR3 consists of 14 residues. The V gene end was trimmed by 6 bases and the J gene end by 0 bases; junction bases not matched to a gene: 4. CDR3 DNA: TGTGCCAGCACAGGGGGTACTAGCACAGATACGCAGTATTTT. This gives the protein CASTGGTSTDTQYF.

The chain uses TRBV5-5 and TRBJ1-2; D is unclear. The V end lost 2 bases, the J end lost 6 bases, and 5 bases lay between the germline ends. This CDR3 has 11 amino acids. The germline V gene encodes CDR1 SGHKS and CDR2 YYEKEE (reference sequence). The CDR3 sequence is CASSFRDGYTF. DNA for the CDR3: TGTGCCAGCAGCTTCCGGGATGGCTACACCTTC.

This chain links TRBV6-5 with TRBJ1-2, with D tentatively TRBD1 (5 bases). V gave up 7 bases and J gave up 3 bases, with 6 bases separating them. The CDR3 totals 11 residues. CDR1 is MNHEY, CDR2 SVGAGI, per germline. This CDR3 is CASTGHYGYTF. CDR3 DNA sequence: TGTGCCAGCACAGGGCACTATGGCTACACCTTC.

The chain links TRBV7-2 to TRBJ2-3; 9 nucleotides align to TRBD2. Germline CDR1 SGHTA, CDR2 FQGNSA. The CDR3 runs to 17 residues. Trimming at V came to 1 base and at J to 4 bases, leaving 9 bases not matched to a gene. The CDR3 loop is CASSLVELAGFADTQYF. The CDR3, as DNA: TGTGCCAGCAGCTTAGTTGAGCTAGCGGGATTCGCAGATACGCAGTATTTT.

CDR3 sequence reads: CASSPTGGYEKLFF. CDR3 in DNA: TGTGCCAGCAGTCCGACAGGGGGCTATGAAAAACTGTTTTTT. The V gene is TRBV28, the J gene TRBJ1-4, with 10 bases lining up with TRBD1. Looked up from germline, CDR1 is MDHEN and CDR2 is SYDVKM. The V segment lost 5 bases and the J segment 6 bases; nucleotides outside the gene matches: 3. This CDR3 region has 14 residues.

The rearrangement links TRBV6-5 to TRBJ2-2; TRBD1 might be the D (6 bases). Trimming removed 6 bases from V and 6 bases from J, with 11 bases in between. Germline assignment: CDR1 MNHEY and CDR2 SVGAGI. The CDR3 spans 13 residues. Written as DNA, the CDR3 is TGTGCCAGCAGATTACAGGGTTCCGGGGAGCTGTTTTTT. It specifies CASRLQGSGELFF.

This clone has a handful of counts. This chain joins TRBV3-1 (or the pseudogene TRBV3-2) and TRBJ2-1, with 15 bases matching TRBD2. Germline CDR1 LGHDT, CDR2 YNNKEL (reference sequence). The V and J ends lost 0 bases and 7 bases, in that order; junction bases with no gene match: 4. The CDR3 is 17 residues long. DNA for the CDR3: TGTGCCAGCAGCCAAGATAGCGGGACTAGCGGGAGGAATGAGCAGTTCTTC. Protein: CASSQDSGTSGRNEQFF.

V is TRBV30 and J is TRBJ1-6; 11 bases are a match to TRBD1. The CDR3 sequence is 14 residues long. V lost 5 bases to trimming and J lost 9 bases; unmatched junction nucleotides: 6. Germline-derived CDR1 and CDR2 are GTSNPN and SVGIG (reference sequence). The CDR3 sequence: CAWDTGTGGSPLHF. Written as DNA, the CDR3 is TGTGCCTGGGATACCGGGACAGGGGGTTCACCCCTCCACTTT.

This clone was picked up a small number of times. The chain links TRBV7-9 to TRBJ1-5; D is uncertain. Germline V CDR1 and CDR2: SEHNR, FQNEAQ (reference sequence). Trimming took 0 bases from V and 5 from J, leaving 5 bases between them. The CDR3 is made up of 13 amino acids. The CDR3 sequence is CASSLAGYQPQHF. In nucleotides, the CDR3 is TGTGCCAGCAGCTTAGCCGGGTATCAGCCCCAGCATTTT.

The chain employs TRBV27 and TRBJ1-1; 7 bases fit TRBD1. The CDR3 loop spans 14 amino acids. CDR1 and CDR2 from the germline V gene are MNHEY and SMNVEV (reference sequence). V lost 6 bases and J lost 4; bases outside the gene matches: 8. As DNA, the CDR3 is TGTGCCAGCAGAAGGGGACAGCAAGGCACTGAAGCTTTCTTT. It specifies CASRRGQQGTEAFF.

The chain has TRBV4-2 and TRBJ2-2; D is ambiguous. Trimming removed 0 bases from V and 3 bases from J, with 8 bases in between. The CDR3 is 15 amino acids. CDR1 is LGHNA, CDR2 YNFKEQ, per germline. The CDR3, as DNA: TGTGCCAGCAGCCAAGATCGGGTCCACACCGGGGAGCTGTTTTTT. Residues: CASSQDRVHTGELFF.

J is TRBJ1-1 and V is TRBV2, with a weak D call TRBD1 (5 bases). Germline-derived CDR1 and CDR2 are SNHLY and FYNNEI. This CDR3 is built from 14 residues. V shed 5 bases and J shed 4 bases, with 14 bases lying between them. The CDR3 coding sequence is TGTGCCAGCAGTTGGAAGGAGGGGAGCACTGAAGCTTTCTTT. Translation: CASSWKEGSTEAFF. Together with reference TRBV2 and TRBJ1-1, the CDR3 gives the full variable domain: EPEVTQTPSHQVTQMGQEVILRCVPISNHLYFYWYRQILGQKVEFLVSFYNNEISEKSEIFDDQFSVERPDGSNFTLKIRSTKLEDSAMYFCASSWKEGSTEAFFGQGTRLTVV.

The J gene is TRBJ2-7, the V gene TRBV29-1, with TRBD2 matching 15 bases. V shed 7 bases, J shed 4 bases, and the junction held 8 bases outside the gene matches. The CDR3 runs 15 residues. Germline loops: CDR1 SQVTM, CDR2 ANQGSEA. CDR3 sequence reads: CSGSVGTSGRYEQYF. The CDR3 DNA follows: TGCAGCGGCTCCGTGGGGACTAGCGGGAGGTACGAGCAGTACTTC.